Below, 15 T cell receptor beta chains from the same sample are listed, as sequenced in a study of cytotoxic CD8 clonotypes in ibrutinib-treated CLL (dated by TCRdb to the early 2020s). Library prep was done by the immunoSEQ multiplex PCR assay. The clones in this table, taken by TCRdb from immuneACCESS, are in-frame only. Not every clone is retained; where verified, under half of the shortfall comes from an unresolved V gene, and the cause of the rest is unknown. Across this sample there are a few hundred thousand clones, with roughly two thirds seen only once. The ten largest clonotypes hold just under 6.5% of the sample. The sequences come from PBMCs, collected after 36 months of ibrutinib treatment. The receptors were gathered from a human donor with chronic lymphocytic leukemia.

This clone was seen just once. The CDR3 coding sequence is TGTGCCAGTAGTCCCTGGCGCGACGGCGAGCAGTACTTC. It codes for CASSPWRDGEQYF. The chain is built from TRBV19 and TRBJ2-7; D unclear. The CDR3 has 13 residues. V was shortened by 5 bases and J by 6 bases, with 14 bases between the two germline ends. The germline gives CDR1 LNHDA, CDR2 SQIVND (reference sequence).

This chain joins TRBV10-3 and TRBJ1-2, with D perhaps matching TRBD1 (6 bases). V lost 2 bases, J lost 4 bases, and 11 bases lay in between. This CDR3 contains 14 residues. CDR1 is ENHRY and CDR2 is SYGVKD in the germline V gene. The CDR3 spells CAISETRGPYGYTF. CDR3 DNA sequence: TGTGCCATCAGTGAGACACGGGGGCCCTATGGCTACACCTTC.

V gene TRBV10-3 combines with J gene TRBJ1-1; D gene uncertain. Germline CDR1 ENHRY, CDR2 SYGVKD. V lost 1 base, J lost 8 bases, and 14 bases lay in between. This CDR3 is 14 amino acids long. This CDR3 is CAISEFASAVEAFF. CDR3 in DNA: TGTGCCATCAGTGAGTTCGCATCGGCCGTAGAAGCTTTCTTT.

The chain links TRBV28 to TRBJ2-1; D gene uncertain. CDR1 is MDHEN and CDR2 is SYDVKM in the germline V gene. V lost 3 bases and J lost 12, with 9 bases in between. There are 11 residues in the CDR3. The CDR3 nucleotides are TGTGCCAGCAGTTTGAACTATAGGCAGTTCTTC. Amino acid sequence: CASSLNYRQFF.

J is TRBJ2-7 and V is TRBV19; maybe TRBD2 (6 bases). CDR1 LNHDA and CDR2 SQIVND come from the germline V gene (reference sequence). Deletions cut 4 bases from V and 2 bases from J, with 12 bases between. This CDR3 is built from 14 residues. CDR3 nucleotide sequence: TGTGCCAGTAGTAACCCCGCGGGGACCTACGAGCAGTACTTC. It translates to CASSNPAGTYEQYF.

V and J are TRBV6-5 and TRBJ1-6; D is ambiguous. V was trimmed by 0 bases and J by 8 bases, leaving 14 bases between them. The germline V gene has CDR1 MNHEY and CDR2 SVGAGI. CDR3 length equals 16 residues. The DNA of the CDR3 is TGTGCCAGCAGTTACTCGGGGAAAGTAGTCCATTCACCCCTCCACTTT. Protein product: CASSYSGKVVHSPLHF.

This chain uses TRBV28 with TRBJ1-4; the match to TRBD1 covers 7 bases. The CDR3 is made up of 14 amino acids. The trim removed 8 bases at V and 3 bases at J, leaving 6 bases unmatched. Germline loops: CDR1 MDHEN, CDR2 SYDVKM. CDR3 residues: CASDTQGANEKLFF. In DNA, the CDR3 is TGTGCCAGCGATACTCAGGGGGCTAATGAAAAACTGTTTTTT.

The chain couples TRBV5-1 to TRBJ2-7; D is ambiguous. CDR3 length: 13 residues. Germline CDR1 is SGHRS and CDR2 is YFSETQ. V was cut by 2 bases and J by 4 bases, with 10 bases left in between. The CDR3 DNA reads TGCGCCAGCAGCTTAACCGGGTTTTACGAGCAGTACTTC. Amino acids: CASSLTGFYEQYF.

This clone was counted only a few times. CDR3 amino acids: CASSARTGAYYNEQFF. The CDR3 DNA reads as TGTGCCAGCAGTGCCAGGACAGGGGCGTACTACAATGAGCAGTTCTTC. The V and J genes are TRBV27 and TRBJ2-1; the match to TRBD1 covers 9 bases. This CDR3 has 16 residues. From germline, CDR1 is MNHEY and CDR2 SMNVEV (reference sequence). The V and J ends lost 5 bases and 3 bases, in that order; junction bases with no gene match: 8.

The CDR3 loop is CASSLWRLVAKNIQYF. The CDR3 nucleotides read TGTGCCAGCAGCTTATGGCGGCTTGTAGCCAAAAACATTCAGTACTTC. The V gene is TRBV11-3, the J gene TRBJ2-4; unclear D gene. This CDR3 region has 16 residues. Germline-derived CDR1 and CDR2 are SGHNT and YENEEA. V was cut by 2 bases and J by 0 bases, with 11 bases left in between.

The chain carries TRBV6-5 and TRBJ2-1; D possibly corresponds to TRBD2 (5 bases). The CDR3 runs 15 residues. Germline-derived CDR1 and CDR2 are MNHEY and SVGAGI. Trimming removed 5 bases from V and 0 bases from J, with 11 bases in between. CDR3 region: CASSQSGSSYNEQFF. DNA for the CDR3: TGTGCCAGCAGTCAGAGCGGTAGCTCCTACAATGAGCAGTTCTTC.

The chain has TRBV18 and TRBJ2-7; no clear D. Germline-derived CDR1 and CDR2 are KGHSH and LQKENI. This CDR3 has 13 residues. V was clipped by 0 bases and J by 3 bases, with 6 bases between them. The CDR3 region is CASSPPSHYEQYF. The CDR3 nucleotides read TGTGCCAGCTCACCACCCTCACACTACGAGCAGTACTTC.

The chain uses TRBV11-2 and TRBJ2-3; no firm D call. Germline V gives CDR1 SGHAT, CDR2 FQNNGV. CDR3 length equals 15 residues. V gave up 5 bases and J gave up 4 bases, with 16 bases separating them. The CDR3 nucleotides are TGTGCCAGCAGCCCTCGAGCTACACAGCCAGATACGCAGTATTTT. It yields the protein CASSPRATQPDTQYF.

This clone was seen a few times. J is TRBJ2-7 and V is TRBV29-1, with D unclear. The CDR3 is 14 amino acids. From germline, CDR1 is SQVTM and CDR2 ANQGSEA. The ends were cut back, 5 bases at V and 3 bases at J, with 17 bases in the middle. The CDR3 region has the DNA TGCAGCGTTAAGTGGGCAGCTCCAGACTACGAGCAGTACTTC. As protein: CSVKWAAPDYEQYF.

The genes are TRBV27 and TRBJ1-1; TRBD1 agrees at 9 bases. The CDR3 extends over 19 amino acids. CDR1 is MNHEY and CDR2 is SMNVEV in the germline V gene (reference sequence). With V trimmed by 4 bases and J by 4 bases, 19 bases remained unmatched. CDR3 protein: CASSSTNPGTGFKGTEAFF. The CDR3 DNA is TGTGCCAGCAGTTCTACCAACCCCGGGACAGGGTTTAAGGGCACTGAAGCTTTCTTT.